The entry that follows covers one T cell receptor beta chain sequence. The CDR3 has 14 amino acids. V was trimmed by 4 bases and J by 0 bases, leaving 11 bases between them. Germline lookup yields CDR1 SGHNT and CDR2 YYREEE (reference sequence). This sample was included in a study of blood T cell repertoires in COVID-19. As for the study in general: Both acute and convalescent COVID-19 samples were obtained from the United States, Italy and Spain. PBMCs, B-cell-depleted T cells, or T cells provided the cDNA or gDNA that made up the material.

Original processing methods: Nucleated cell counts were estimated from reference gene primer amplification. TCRdb's copy holds only in-frame clones and misses some; the assay was immunoSEQ multiplex PCR. That table gives V, J and clone size, and the DNA gave D and trimming. This table holds approximately 14,000 clones, approximately 80% found once. This clonotype originated in a human donor in a cohort sampled during active COVID-19. Sequenced material: peripheral blood. The chain carries TRBV5-4 and TRBJ2-7; D is possibly TRBD2 (6 bases). The CDR3 DNA reads as TGTGCCAGCAGCATGTCTAGCGTCTCCTACGAGCAGTACTTC. This translates into CASSMSSVSYEQYF.